One sample yielded the 23 T cell receptor beta chains listed below, sequenced in a study of chemoradiotherapy in HPV16-positive cancers. Repertoires were generated with immunoSEQ multiplex PCR, while TCRdb's copy carries only in-frame clones and drops some. The table has around 4,900 clones, about nine tenths seen once; the top ten hold less than 2.5%. The sample consisted of blood, taken from a patient who underwent chemoradiotherapy. The receptors derive from a human donor with HPV-associated anogenital cancer.

This clone is a singleton in its sample. The chain combines TRBV7-2 with TRBJ2-1; no clear D gene. Deletions cut 7 bases from V and 8 bases from J, with 12 bases between. Germline values: CDR1 SGHTA, CDR2 FQGNSA. The CDR3 extends over 12 amino acids. CDR3: CASTKRWDEQFF. The CDR3 bases are TGTGCCAGCACTAAAAGGTGGGATGAGCAGTTCTTC.

This chain joins TRBV6-5 and TRBJ2-3, with D perhaps matching TRBD2 (5 bases). Trimming left V 3 bases short and J 2 bases short, with 12 bases between. Germline loops: CDR1 MNHEY, CDR2 SVGAGI. The CDR3 is made up of 15 amino acids. CDR3 nucleotide sequence: TGTGCCAGCAGTTATCGGGGAGAACCCACAGATACGCAGTATTTT. Amino acid sequence: CASSYRGEPTDTQYF.

This clone was counted once. J is TRBJ2-4 and V is TRBV7-9, with a weak D call TRBD1 (6 bases). Trimming took off 5 bases at V and 8 bases at J, with 22 bases between the two ends. This CDR3 is built from 16 residues. In germline, CDR1 is SEHNR, CDR2 FQNEAQ (reference sequence). CDR3 residues: CASSPPTGISLDIQYF. DNA for the CDR3: TGTGCCAGCAGCCCACCCACAGGGATTAGTTTGGACATTCAGTACTTC.

The CDR3 DNA reads TGTGCCAGTACCGGGGCCGGGGCCTACGAGCAGTACTTC. It codes for CASTGAGAYEQYF. The V call is TRBV6-5, the J call TRBJ2-7; possibly TRBD1 or TRBD2 for D (5 bases each). This CDR3 is 13 amino acids long. V was shortened by 9 bases and J by 2 bases, with 14 bases between the two germline ends. The germline gives CDR1 MNHEY, CDR2 SVGAGI.

This clone was recorded once. The genes are TRBV7-2 and TRBJ2-2, with 9 bases aligning to TRBD2. The CDR3 covers 16 residues. Germline V CDR1 and CDR2: SGHTA, FQGNSA. V lost 5 bases to trimming and J lost 7 bases; unmatched junction nucleotides: 11. The CDR3 sequence: CASSPVAGGPFGELFF. DNA of the CDR3: TGTGCCAGCAGCCCCGTGGCGGGAGGGCCGTTCGGGGAGCTGTTTTTT.

This clone was detected only a few times. The chain is built from TRBV9 and TRBJ2-7; D remains unclear. This CDR3 has 14 amino acids. Per the germline V gene, CDR1 is SGDLS and CDR2 is YYNGEE. Trimming pared 4 bases from V and 0 bases from J, leaving 11 bases between. The CDR3 coding sequence is TGTGCCAGCAGCTCCGATGGGGACTCCTACGAGCAGTACTTC. This gives the protein CASSSDGDSYEQYF.

The DNA of the CDR3 is TGTGCCAGCAGTGAGCTCCTTTCGGGTGGCGGGGCCAACGTCCTGACTTTC. It specifies CASSELLSGGGANVLTF. The gene calls are TRBV6-1 and TRBJ2-6; no clear D gene. The CDR3 spans 17 residues. Germline V gives CDR1 MNHNS, CDR2 SASEGT. Between the trimmed V and J ends, which lost 3 bases and 4 bases, there was a span of 16 bases.

J is TRBJ1-1 and V is TRBV25-1, with D possibly TRBD1 on 5 matching bases. The CDR3 length is 14 residues. Germline CDR1 reads MGHDK; CDR2 reads SYGVNS. V was shortened by 7 bases and J by 2 bases, with 14 bases between the two germline ends. The CDR3 DNA is TGTGCCAGCATGATGAGGGGAACCAACACTGAAGCTTTCTTT. Its translation: CASMMRGTNTEAFF.

V is TRBV30 and J is TRBJ2-3; D is uncertain. The CDR3 is 11 amino acids. Germline V CDR1 and CDR2: GTSNPN, SVGIG (reference sequence). The V gene lost 2 bases and the J gene lost 3 bases, with 3 bases spanning the gap. This CDR3 is CAWSRTDTQYF. CDR3 nucleotide sequence: TGTGCCTGGAGTCGGACAGATACGCAGTATTTT.

This chain links TRBV2 with TRBJ1-5, with 7 positions matching TRBD1. Germline CDR1 reads SNHLY; CDR2 reads FYNNEI. V lost 4 bases to trimming and J lost 5 bases; unmatched junction nucleotides: 8. The CDR3 loop spans 15 amino acids. Written as DNA, the CDR3 is TGTGCCAGCAGTGGGGGACAGACTGACTATCAGCCCCAGCATTTT. Translated, it gives CASSGGQTDYQPQHF.

As DNA, the CDR3 is TGTGCCAGCTCACCTAGCGGTTCGATCGCAGATACGCAGTATTTT. It specifies CASSPSGSIADTQYF. This rearrangement joins TRBV18 to TRBJ2-3; possible D gene TRBD2, 6 bases. Germline CDR1 reads KGHSH; CDR2 reads LQKENI. The CDR3 extends over 15 amino acids. V was pared by 3 bases and J by 4 bases, with 14 bases between. The variable domain in full, completed from reference TRBV18 and TRBJ2-3, reads NAGVMQNPRHLVRRRGQEARLRCSPMKGHSHVYWYRQLPEEGLKFMVYLQKENIIDESGMPKERFSAEFPKEGPSILRIQQVVRGDSAAYFCASSPSGSIADTQYFGPGTRLTVL.

The genes are TRBV6-1 and TRBJ1-4; no clear D gene. The germline V and J ends were trimmed by 8 bases and 0 bases, with 7 bases remaining between them. Germline V gene sequence: CDR1 MNHNS, CDR2 SASEGT. The CDR3 spans 13 residues. DNA of the CDR3: TGTGCCAGCGTGAAGACAACTAATGAAAAACTGTTTTTT. Translated: CASVKTTNEKLFF.

The V call is TRBV10-3, the J call TRBJ2-1, with TRBD2 matching 11 bases. V shed 2 bases, J shed 7 bases, and the junction held 10 bases outside the gene matches. This CDR3 has 17 residues. Germline V lookup: CDR1 ENHRY, CDR2 SYGVKD. The CDR3 coding sequence is TGTGCCATCAGTGAGGAGACTAGCGGGACTGCGACAAATGAGCAGTTCTTC. Amino acid sequence: CAISEETSGTATNEQFF.

This chain connects TRBV19 to TRBJ2-6; D call uncertain. The V gene's germline CDR1 is LNHDA and CDR2 SQIVND (reference sequence). The CDR3 covers 13 residues. The ends were cut back, 2 bases at V and 2 bases at J, with 1 base in the middle. The CDR3 spells CASSITGANVLTF. CDR3 in DNA: TGTGCCAGTAGTATAACTGGGGCCAACGTCCTGACTTTC.

This rearrangement joins TRBV13 to TRBJ1-2; possible D gene TRBD1, 5 bases. CDR3 length equals 15 residues. Germline V gene data show CDR1 as PRHDT and CDR2 as FYEKMQ (reference sequence). The germline V and J ends were trimmed by 6 bases and 8 bases, with 22 bases remaining between them. The CDR3 coding sequence is TGTGCCAGCAGTTCCGGGACGTCGGGGGGTTGGGGCTACACCTTC. Amino acids: CASSSGTSGGWGYTF.

The chain recombines TRBV7-9 with TRBJ1-6, with TRBD1 as a possible D gene (5 bases). Trimming left V 1 base short and J 7 bases short, with 14 bases between. CDR3 length: 16 amino acids. Germline V gene lookup returns CDR1 SEHNR and CDR2 FQNEAQ (reference sequence). CDR3 coding DNA: TGTGCCAGCAGCTTAGAGATGGGGGAGCGGAATTCACCCCTCCACTTT. Protein product: CASSLEMGERNSPLHF.

This clone was detected once. This chain joins TRBV5-6 and TRBJ2-5; tentative D call: TRBD2 (6 bases). The J call could be wrong; TRBJ2-7 is a better fit for the DNA end. This CDR3 region has 18 residues. CDR1 is SGHDT, CDR2 YYEEEE, per germline. For the CDR3, the DNA is TGTGCCAGCAGCCGGGCCCAACTGGGGACTTTCACCCCCTACGAGCAGTACTTC. Translated, it gives CASSRAQLGTFTPYEQYF.

The chain employs TRBV7-6 and TRBJ2-6; D is possibly TRBD2 (6 bases). CDR1 SGHVS and CDR2 FNYEAQ come from the germline V gene. Trimming took off 4 bases at V and 1 base at J, with 20 bases between the two ends. This CDR3 is built from 19 residues. The CDR3 reads CASSSSILARTSGANVLTF. CDR3 sequence (DNA): TGTGCCAGCAGCTCCTCAATACTAGCAAGGACGTCTGGGGCCAACGTCCTGACTTTC. Full variable domain (outside the CDR3, taken from reference TRBV7-6 and TRBJ2-6): GAGVSQSPRYKVTKRGQDVALRCDPISGHVSLYWYRQALGQGPEFLTYFNYEAQQDKSGLPNDRFSAERPEGSISTLTIQRTEQRDSAMYRCASSSSILARTSGANVLTFGAGSRLTVL.

The J gene is TRBJ1-5, the V gene TRBV30; D is ambiguous. This CDR3 region has 12 residues. The germline V gene encodes CDR1 GTSNPN and CDR2 SVGIG (reference sequence). The V and J ends lost 4 bases and 4 bases respectively, with 8 bases between them. CDR3: CAWTVGNQPQHF. The CDR3 DNA follows: TGTGCCTGGACGGTAGGAAATCAGCCCCAGCATTTT.

The chain couples TRBV5-1 to TRBJ2-5; D perhaps matches TRBD1 (5 bases). The J call may be incorrect, as the DNA end agrees better with TRBJ2-7. CDR1 is SGHRS and CDR2 is YFSETQ in the germline V gene. This CDR3 comprises 14 residues. The CDR3 DNA follows: TGCGCCAGCAGCTTGGCAGGGAACGTAGCCGAGCAGTACTTC. This sequence encodes CASSLAGNVAEQYF.

The CDR3 DNA reads as TGTGCCAGCAGTTACCTCCCCCAGGGAACAAATCAGCCCCAGCATTTT. Its translation is CASSYLPQGTNQPQHF. The rearrangement links TRBV27 to TRBJ1-5; TRBD1 is a possible D gene (5 bases). The germline gives CDR1 MNHEY, CDR2 SMNVEV (reference sequence). CDR3 size: 16 residues. Deletions cut 4 bases from V and 4 bases from J, with 17 bases between.

The chain links TRBV7-9 to TRBJ1-6; D is unresolved. The CDR3 consists of 14 residues. Germline CDR1 SEHNR, CDR2 FQNEAQ (reference sequence). V was cut by 2 bases and J by 9 bases, with 11 bases left in between. The CDR3 nucleotides are TGTGCCAGCAGCTTATCGGCAGGAGGTTCACCCCTCCACTTT. It codes for CASSLSAGGSPLHF.

The CDR3 region has the DNA TGTGCCAGCACCCGACAGTCCTCTGGAAACACCATATATTTT. Protein sequence: CASTRQSSGNTIYF. V usage is TRBV7-2 and J usage is TRBJ1-3; D possibly corresponds to TRBD1 (5 bases). Between the trimmed V and J ends, which lost 7 bases and 0 bases, there was a span of 10 bases. From germline, CDR1 is SGHTA and CDR2 FQGNSA. The CDR3 runs 14 residues.